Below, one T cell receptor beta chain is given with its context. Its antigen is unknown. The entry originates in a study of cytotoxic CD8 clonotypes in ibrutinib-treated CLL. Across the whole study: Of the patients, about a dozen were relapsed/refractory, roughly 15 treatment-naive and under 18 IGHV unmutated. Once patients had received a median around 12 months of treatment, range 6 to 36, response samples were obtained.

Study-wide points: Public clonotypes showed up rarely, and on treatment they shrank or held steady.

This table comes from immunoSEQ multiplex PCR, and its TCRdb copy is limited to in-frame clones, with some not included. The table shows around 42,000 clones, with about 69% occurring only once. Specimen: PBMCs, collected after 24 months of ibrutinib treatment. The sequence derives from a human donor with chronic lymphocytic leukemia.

CDR3 sequence: CASCRYNEQFF. DNA for the CDR3: TGTGCCAGCTGTAGATACAATGAGCAGTTCTTC. The chain employs TRBV2 and TRBJ2-1; no firm D call. CDR3 size: 11 residues. Germline V gives CDR1 SNHLY, CDR2 FYNNEI. The germline V and J ends were trimmed by 8 bases and 4 bases, with 6 bases remaining between them. The whole variable domain, filled in from reference TRBV2 and TRBJ2-1, reads EPEVTQTPSHQVTQMGQEVILRCVPISNHLYFYWYRQILGQKVEFLVSFYNNEISEKSEIFDDQFSVERPDGSNFTLKIRSTKLEDSAMYFCASCRYNEQFFGPGTRLTVL.